Listed below are T cell receptor beta chains from one sample, sequenced in a study of cytomegalovirus exposure and HLA in healthy donors. Method: immunoSEQ multiplex PCR; TCRdb's copy keeps in-frame clones and lacks some. The sample carries 160,000 or so clones, 55% to 75% recorded once. Material: PBMCs. These receptors were collected from a human donor in good health. Both conserved end residues are part of each CDR3. D genes are given only for firm matches. Clone size is not always given. Where it is, it says once, few, many or a class for expanded clones.

TRBD1,TRBV19,14,.,TRBJ2-7,TGTGCCAGTAGTTCAACAGGGGGACAAAACGAGCAGTACTTC,CASSSTGGQNEQYF
TRBD1,TRBV6-5,14,.,TRBJ1-3,TGTGCCAGCAGAGGTACAGGGGGCGGGAACACCATATATTTT,CASRGTGGGNTIYF
TRBD1,TRBV5-4,15,.,TRBJ1-2,TGTGCCAGCAGCCGACCCAACAGGGGGGACTATGGCTACACCTTC,CASSRPNRGDYGYTF
TRBD1,TRBV5-6,13,.,TRBJ1-4,TGTGCCAGCAGCGTACAGGGGTTCGCAAAACTGTTTTTT,CASSVQGFAKLFF
.,TRBV25-1,13,.,TRBJ2-1,TGTGCCAGCAGCGGGGGCTCCTACAATGAGCAGTTCTTC,CASSGGSYNEQFF
TRBD2,TRBV7-3,16,.,TRBJ2-1,TGTGCCAGCAGCGCGGGACTAGCGGGGGGGCATGATGAGCAGTTCTTC,CASSAGLAGGHDEQFF
TRBD1,TRBV2,17,.,TRBJ2-6,TGTGCCAGCAGTGAACAGGGGGTGAGCTCTGGGGCCAACGTCCTGACTTTC,CASSEQGVSSGANVLTF
TRBD1,TRBV27,14,.,TRBJ2-2,TGTGCCAGCAGTCCCGGACAGGGCGCCGGGGAGCTGTTTTTT,CASSPGQGAGELFF
TRBD2,TRBV14,14,.,TRBJ2-5,TGTGCCAGCAGCCAAGAGGGAGGGCGGGAGACCCAGTACTTC,CASSQEGGRETQYF
TRBD2,TRBV7-9,17,.,TRBJ2-2,TGTGCCAGCAGCCCGGGACTAGCGGGGGGAAATACCGGGGAGCTGTTTTTT,CASSPGLAGGNTGELFF
.,TRBV6-4,13,few,TRBJ2-3,TGTGCCACCTCGCACACTACTCAGGATACGCAGTATTTT,CATSHTTQDTQYF
TRBD2,TRBV5-6,13,.,TRBJ2-7,TGTGCCAGCAGCTTTAGCGGGGGTTACGAGCAGTACTTC,CASSFSGGYEQYF
TRBD1,TRBV5-1,17,.,TRBJ2-2,TGCGCCAGCAGCCTTGGCCCGACAGGGGGCGCGGCCGGGGAGCTGTTTTTT,CASSLGPTGGAAGELFF
.,TRBV2,14,.,TRBJ1-3,TGTGCCAGCAGGGAACAGGGTATCAGGAACACCATATATTTT,CASREQGIRNTIYF
.,TRBV29-1,12,.,TRBJ1-3,TGCAGCGTACTCTCCGCCGGAAACACCATATATTTT,CSVLSAGNTIYF
TRBD2,TRBV5-4,15,.,TRBJ2-3,TGTGCCAGCAGCCCCATAGCGGGGGGCAGGGATACGCAGTATTTT,CASSPIAGGRDTQYF
.,TRBV6-5,15,.,TRBJ1-3,TGTGCCAGCAGTGCGACGGGAAACTCTGGAAACACCATATATTTT,CASSATGNSGNTIYF
TRBD1,TRBV2,14,few,TRBJ2-2,TGTGCCAGCAGCGTGGACAGGGTCGTCGGGGAGCTGTTTTTT,CASSVDRVVGELFF
.,TRBV4-1,16,.,TRBJ1-2,TGCGCCAGCAGCCATGCCCCGGGGGAACTACGGGATGGCTACACCTTC,CASSHAPGELRDGYTF
.,TRBV7-2,13,.,TRBJ2-1,TGTGCCAGCAGTCCTCAGTCAGGCAATGAGCAGTTCTTC,CASSPQSGNEQFF
TRBD1,TRBV5-6,16,.,TRBJ2-7,TGTGCCAGCAGCCGACGGGGGGACAGGGGTCCGTACGAGCAGTACTTC,CASSRRGDRGPYEQYF
TRBD1,TRBV6-1,15,.,TRBJ2-3,TGTGCCAGCAGTACCACCGGACAGGGGACAGATACGCAGTATTTT,CASSTTGQGTDTQYF
TRBD2,TRBV7-9,15,once,TRBJ2-3,TGTGCCAGCAGCTTGACCTTAGCGGGGGAAAGTACGCAGTATTTT,CASSLTLAGESTQYF
.,TRBV27,14,.,TRBJ1-5,TGTGCCAGCAGTTTATGGCTGGGAGATCAGCCCCAGCATTTT,CASSLWLGDQPQHF
.,TRBV27,14,.,TRBJ1-1,TGTGCCAGCAGGGACAGAGCCCTGAACACTGAAGCTTTCTTT,CASRDRALNTEAFF
.,TRBV2,13,few,TRBJ1-2,TGTGCCAGCACCCCCGTTCGAGGGATCGGCTACACCTTC,CASTPVRGIGYTF
TRBD1,TRBV27,15,few,TRBJ2-1,TGTGCCAGCACCACGACAGGGGGCATCAACAATGAGCAGTTCTTC,CASTTTGGINNEQFF
.,TRBV29-1,13,.,TRBJ1-1,TGCAGCGTTGACGACAACGTGGGCACTGAAGCTTTCTTT,CSVDDNVGTEAFF
.,TRBV4-3,15,few,TRBJ1-6,TGCGCCAGCAGCCAAGGGACAGAGTATAATTCACCCCTCCACTTT,CASSQGTEYNSPLHF
TRBD1,TRBV11-2,13,.,TRBJ1-1,TGTGCCAGCAGCCCTGGGACAGGGATTGAAGCTTTCTTT,CASSPGTGIEAFF
TRBD1,TRBV6-6,16,.,TRBJ2-7,TGTGCCAGCAGTTACTCACCCCGGACAGGGGGCCACGAGCAGTACTTC,CASSYSPRTGGHEQYF
.,TRBV7-8,14,.,TRBJ2-7,TGTGCCAGCAGCTACCGCGGTCAGGGCTACGAGCAGTACTTC,CASSYRGQGYEQYF
TRBD1,TRBV19,17,.,TRBJ1-6,TGTGCCAGTAGTATCGGACAGGGGGTCAGTTATAATTCACCCCTCCACTTT,CASSIGQGVSYNSPLHF